This TCR beta chain was captured in a study of T cells in Graves' hyperthyroidism and ophthalmopathy. This CDR3 spans 19 amino acids. Trimming cost V 4 bases and J 4 bases; bases outside gene matches: 22. Germline CDR1 is SGHRS and CDR2 is YFSETQ. TCR beta CDR3 regions were amplified from RNA. The TCR CDR3 was amplified in a first-round RT-PCR using the HTBI primer set. TCRdb used MiXCR to reprocess the multiplex PCR reads, holding one entry per CDR3 protein. The table has 450,000 to 500,000 distinct CDR3 sequences, less than 25% seen once. The clonotype was recovered from a woman in her 70s with Graves' ophthalmopathy. The chain uses TRBV5-1 and TRBJ2-7; 8 bases line up with TRBD1. Sequenced: blood. The CDR3 here is CASSLPLEPSTGGIYEQYF. As DNA, the CDR3 is TGCGCCAGCAGCCTTCCCCTAGAACCCAGCACAGGGGGAATATACGAGCAGTACTTC.